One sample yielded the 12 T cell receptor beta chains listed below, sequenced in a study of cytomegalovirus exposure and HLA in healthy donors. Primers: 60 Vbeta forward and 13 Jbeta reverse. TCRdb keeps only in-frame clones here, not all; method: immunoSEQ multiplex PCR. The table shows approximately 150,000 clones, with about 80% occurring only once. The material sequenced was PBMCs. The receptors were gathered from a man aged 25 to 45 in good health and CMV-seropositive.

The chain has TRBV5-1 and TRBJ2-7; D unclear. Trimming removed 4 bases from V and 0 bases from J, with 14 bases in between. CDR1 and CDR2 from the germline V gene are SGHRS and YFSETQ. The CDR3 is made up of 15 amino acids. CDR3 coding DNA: TGCGCCAGCAGCAAAACAGTGCAGAGCTCCTACGAGCAGTACTTC. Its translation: CASSKTVQSSYEQYF.

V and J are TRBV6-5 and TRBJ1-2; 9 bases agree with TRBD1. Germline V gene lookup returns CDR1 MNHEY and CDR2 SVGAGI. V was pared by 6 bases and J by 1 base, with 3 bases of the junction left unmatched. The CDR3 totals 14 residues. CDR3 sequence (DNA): TGTGCCAGCAGGCGACAGGGGGTTAACTATGGCTACACCTTC. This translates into CASRRQGVNYGYTF.

CDR3 nucleotides: TGTGCCAGCAGTGAAGTCCCACACGAGGGGACTTATAGCAATCAGCCCCAGCATTTT. Translating gives CASSEVPHEGTYSNQPQHF. This chain uses TRBV2 with TRBJ1-5; TRBD1 is a possible D gene (5 bases). V shed 1 base and J shed 0 bases, with 19 bases lying between them. The CDR3 covers 19 residues. CDR1 is SNHLY, CDR2 FYNNEI, per germline.

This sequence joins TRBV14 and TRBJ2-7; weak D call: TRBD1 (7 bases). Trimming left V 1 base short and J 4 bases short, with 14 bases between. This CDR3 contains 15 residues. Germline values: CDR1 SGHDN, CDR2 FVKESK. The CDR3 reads CASSQVGGGRYEQYF. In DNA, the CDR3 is TGTGCCAGCAGCCAAGTAGGAGGGGGCAGGTACGAGCAGTACTTC.

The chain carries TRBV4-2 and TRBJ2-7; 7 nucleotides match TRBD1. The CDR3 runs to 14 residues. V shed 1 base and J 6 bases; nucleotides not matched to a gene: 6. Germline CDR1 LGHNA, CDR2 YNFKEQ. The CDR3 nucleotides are TGTGCCAGCAGCCAAGCTGCCAGGGGGTTCGAGCAGTACTTC. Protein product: CASSQAARGFEQYF.

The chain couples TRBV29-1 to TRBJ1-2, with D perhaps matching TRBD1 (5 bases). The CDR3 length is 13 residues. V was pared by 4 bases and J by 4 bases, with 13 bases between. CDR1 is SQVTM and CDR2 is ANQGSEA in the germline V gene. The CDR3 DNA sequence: TGCAGCGTTGTCTTGCGGGACCCCTATGGCTACACCTTC. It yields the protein CSVVLRDPYGYTF.

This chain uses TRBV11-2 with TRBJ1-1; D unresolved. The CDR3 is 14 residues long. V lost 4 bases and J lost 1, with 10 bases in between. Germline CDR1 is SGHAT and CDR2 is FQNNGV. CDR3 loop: CASSSQNRNTEAFF. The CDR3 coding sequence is TGTGCCAGCAGCTCTCAGAACCGGAACACTGAAGCTTTCTTT.

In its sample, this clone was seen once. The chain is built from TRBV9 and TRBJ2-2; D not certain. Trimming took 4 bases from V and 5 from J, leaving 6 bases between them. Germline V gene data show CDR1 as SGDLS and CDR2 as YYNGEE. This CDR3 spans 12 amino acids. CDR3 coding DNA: TGTGCCAGCAGCTCCCTGACCGGGGAGCTGTTTTTT. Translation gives CASSSLTGELFF.

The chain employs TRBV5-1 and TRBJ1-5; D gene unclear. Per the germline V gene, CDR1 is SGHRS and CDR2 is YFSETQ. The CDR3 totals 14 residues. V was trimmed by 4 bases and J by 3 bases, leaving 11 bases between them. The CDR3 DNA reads TGCGCCAGCAGCATCGACGGAGCCAATCAGCCCCAGCATTTT. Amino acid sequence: CASSIDGANQPQHF. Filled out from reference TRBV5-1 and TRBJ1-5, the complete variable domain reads KAGVTQTPRYLIKTRGQQVTLSCSPISGHRSVSWYQQTPGQGLQFLFEYFSETQRNKGNFPGRFSGRQFSNSRSEMNVSTLELGDSALYLCASSIDGANQPQHFGDGTRLSIL.

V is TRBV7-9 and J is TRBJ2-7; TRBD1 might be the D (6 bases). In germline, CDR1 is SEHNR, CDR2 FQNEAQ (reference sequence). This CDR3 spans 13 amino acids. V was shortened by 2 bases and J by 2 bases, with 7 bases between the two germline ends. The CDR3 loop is CASSLTGTYEQYF. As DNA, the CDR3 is TGTGCCAGCAGCTTAACAGGGACCTACGAGCAGTACTTC.

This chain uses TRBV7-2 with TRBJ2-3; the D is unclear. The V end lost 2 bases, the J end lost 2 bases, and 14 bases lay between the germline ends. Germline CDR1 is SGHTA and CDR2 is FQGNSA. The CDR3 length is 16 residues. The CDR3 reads CASSLLAARNTDTQYF. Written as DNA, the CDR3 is TGTGCCAGCAGCTTACTCGCGGCTAGGAACACAGATACGCAGTATTTT.

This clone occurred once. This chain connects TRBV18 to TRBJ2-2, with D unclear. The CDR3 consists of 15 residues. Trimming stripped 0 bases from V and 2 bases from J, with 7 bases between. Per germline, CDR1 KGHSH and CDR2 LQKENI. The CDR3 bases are TGTGCCAGCTCACCACCGGCGGAAAACACCGGGGAGCTGTTTTTT. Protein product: CASSPPAENTGELFF.